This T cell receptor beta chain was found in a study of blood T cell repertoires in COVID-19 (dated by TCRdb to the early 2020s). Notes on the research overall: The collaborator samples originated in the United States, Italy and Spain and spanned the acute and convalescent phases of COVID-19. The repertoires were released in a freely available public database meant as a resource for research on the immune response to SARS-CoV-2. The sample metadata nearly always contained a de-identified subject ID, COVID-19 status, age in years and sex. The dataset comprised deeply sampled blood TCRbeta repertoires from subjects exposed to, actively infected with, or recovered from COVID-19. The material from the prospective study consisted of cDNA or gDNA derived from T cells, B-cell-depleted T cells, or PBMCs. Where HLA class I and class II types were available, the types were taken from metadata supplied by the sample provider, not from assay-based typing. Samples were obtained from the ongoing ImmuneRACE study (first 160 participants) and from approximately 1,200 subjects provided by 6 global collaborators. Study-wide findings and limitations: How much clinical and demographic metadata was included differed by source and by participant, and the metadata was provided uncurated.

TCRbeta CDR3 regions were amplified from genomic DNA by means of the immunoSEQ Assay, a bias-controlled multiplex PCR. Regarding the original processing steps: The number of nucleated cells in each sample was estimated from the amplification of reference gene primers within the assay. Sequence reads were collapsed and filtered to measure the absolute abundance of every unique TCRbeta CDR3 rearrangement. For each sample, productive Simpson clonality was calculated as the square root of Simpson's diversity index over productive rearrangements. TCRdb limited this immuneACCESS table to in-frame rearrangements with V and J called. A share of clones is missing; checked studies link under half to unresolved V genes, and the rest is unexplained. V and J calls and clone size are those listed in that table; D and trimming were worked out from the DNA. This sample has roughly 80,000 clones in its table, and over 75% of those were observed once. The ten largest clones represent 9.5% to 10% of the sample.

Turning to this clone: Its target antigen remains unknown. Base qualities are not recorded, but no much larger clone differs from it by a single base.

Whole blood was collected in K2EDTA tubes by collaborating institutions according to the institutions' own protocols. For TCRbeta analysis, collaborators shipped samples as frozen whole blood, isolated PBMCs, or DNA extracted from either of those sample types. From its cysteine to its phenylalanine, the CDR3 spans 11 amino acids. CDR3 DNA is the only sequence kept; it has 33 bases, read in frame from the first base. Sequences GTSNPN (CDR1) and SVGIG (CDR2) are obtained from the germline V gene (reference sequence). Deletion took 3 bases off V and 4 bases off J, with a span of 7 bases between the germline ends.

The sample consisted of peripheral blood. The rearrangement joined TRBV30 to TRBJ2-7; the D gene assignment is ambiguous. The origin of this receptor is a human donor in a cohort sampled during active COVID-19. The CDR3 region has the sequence CAWSNQYEQYF. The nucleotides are TGTGCCTGGAGCAATCAGTACGAGCAGTACTTC.